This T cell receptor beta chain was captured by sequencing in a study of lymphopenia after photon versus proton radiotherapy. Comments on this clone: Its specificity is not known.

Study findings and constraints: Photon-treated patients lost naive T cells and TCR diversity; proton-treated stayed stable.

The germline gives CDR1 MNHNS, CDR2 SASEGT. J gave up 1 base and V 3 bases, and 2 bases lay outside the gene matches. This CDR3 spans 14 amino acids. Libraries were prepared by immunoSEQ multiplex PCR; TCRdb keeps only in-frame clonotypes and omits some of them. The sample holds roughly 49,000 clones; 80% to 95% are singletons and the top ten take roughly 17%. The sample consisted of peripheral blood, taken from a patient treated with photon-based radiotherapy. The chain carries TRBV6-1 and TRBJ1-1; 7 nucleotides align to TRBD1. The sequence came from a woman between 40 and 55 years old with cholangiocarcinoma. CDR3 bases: TGTGCCAGCAGTGAGGGACAGAGGAACACTGAAGCTTTCTTT. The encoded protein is CASSEGQRNTEAFF.